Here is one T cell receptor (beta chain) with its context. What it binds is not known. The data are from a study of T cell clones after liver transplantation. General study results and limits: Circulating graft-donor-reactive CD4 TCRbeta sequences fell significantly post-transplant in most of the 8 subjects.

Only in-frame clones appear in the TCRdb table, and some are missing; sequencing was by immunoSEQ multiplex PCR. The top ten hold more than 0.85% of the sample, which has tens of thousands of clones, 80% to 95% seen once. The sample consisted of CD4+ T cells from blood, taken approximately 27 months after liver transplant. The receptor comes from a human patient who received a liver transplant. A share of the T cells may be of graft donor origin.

The CDR3 protein is CASSLAGIEEKLFF. CDR3 bases: TGTGCCAGCAGCTTGGCCGGGATCGAGGAAAAACTGTTTTTT. The chain employs TRBV5-6 and TRBJ1-4; D gene ambiguous. The CDR3 loop spans 14 amino acids. The germline V and J ends were trimmed by 0 bases and 8 bases, with 11 bases remaining between them. Germline lookup yields CDR1 SGHDT and CDR2 YYEEEE. Using reference TRBV5-6 and TRBJ1-4 for the parts outside the CDR3, the full variable domain is DAGVTQSPTHLIKTRGQQVTLRCSPKSGHDTVSWYQQALGQGPQFIFQYYEEEERQRGNFPDRFSGHQFPNYSSELNVNALLLGDSALYLCASSLAGIEEKLFFGSGTQLSVL.